This entry describes one T cell receptor beta chain. Its antigen is not known. This sample stems from a study of OX40 agonist ivuxolimab in advanced cancers. Points from the study as a whole: The CD4+ and CD8+ T cells in the blood had expanded clonally by week 6 at 0.1 to 3.0 mg/kg.

Clones were read by immunoSEQ multiplex PCR, and TCRdb kept only the in-frame ones, dropping some. The sample includes fewer than 70,000 clones, around 83% of them seen just once. This CDR3 has 19 residues. Unmatched junction bases numbered 10, after V lost 0 bases and J lost 0 bases. The receptor was isolated from an adult with an advanced solid tumor such as melanoma, head and neck, liver or kidney cancer. This chain uses TRBV5-3 with TRBJ1-5, with 9 bases aligning to TRBD1. TRBV5-3 is classed as an ORF, of uncertain function. Sequenced material: CD4+ or CD8+ T cells sorted from blood, taken in a trial of the OX40 agonist ivuxolimab. The CDR3, as DNA: TGTGCCAGAAGCTTGGGCCCGGGACAGGGCTATGATAGCAATCAGCCCCAGCATTTT. Translating it yields CARSLGPGQGYDSNQPQHF.